This TCR beta chain stems from a study of blood T cells in healthy people across ages. Study-wide results and limits: Per million T cells, TCR beta diversity dropped roughly linearly as age increased.

Healthy Russian Caucasian donors spanned ages about 6 to 90 years. With a J-beta primer mix and a sample-barcoded 5' primer, a second PCR ran roughly 6 to 11 cycles. TCRdb used MiXCR to reprocess the 5' RACE reads, holding one entry per CDR3 protein. The repertoire has 1,100,000 or so distinct CDR3 sequences, more than 40% of them found once; the top ten carry 18%. On this clonotype: Its matching antigen is unknown.

The germline gives CDR1 DFQATT, CDR2 SNEGSKA (reference sequence). This CDR3 spans 13 amino acids. Trimming removed 2 bases at V and 3 bases at J, with 10 bases between. V is TRBV20-1 and J is TRBJ1-1, with D perhaps TRBD1 (5 bases). The sample consisted of blood. This TCR came from a woman between 55 and 75 years old in good health. In nucleotides, the CDR3 is TGCAGTGCTAGAAGTGGGACCCACACTGAAGCTTTCTTT. It encodes CSARSGTHTEAFF.